This TCR beta chain was profiled in a study of blood T cell repertoires in COVID-19. Trimming took 2 bases from V and 7 from J; bases not matched to a gene: 8. The germline V gene encodes CDR1 ENHRY and CDR2 SYGVKD. The CDR3 consists of 16 residues. Per the original methods: Estimated nucleated cell counts came from reference gene primer amplification. The protocol was immunoSEQ multiplex PCR, while the TCRdb copy is restricted to in-frame clones and leaves out a portion. The V and J calls and the clone size are those of that table, but D and trimming were determined from the DNA. The table shows roughly 28,000 clones, with roughly nine tenths occurring only once.

The receptor's source is a human donor with acute or convalescent COVID-19. The donor label of this sample is uncertain. Sequencing was done on a sample of peripheral blood. The chain is built from TRBV10-3 and TRBJ2-1; TRBD1 agrees at 10 bases. The CDR3 reads CAISEHQTGGLNEQFF. In DNA, the CDR3 is TGTGCCATCAGTGAGCATCAGACAGGGGGCTTAAATGAGCAGTTCTTC.